One and the same sample provided the 17 T cell receptor beta chains below, sequenced in a study of blood T cell repertoires in COVID-19. Sequencing used immunoSEQ multiplex PCR; TCRdb keeps in-frame clones, though not all of them. The repertoire has under 85,000 clones, 80% to 90% of them found once; the top ten carry approximately 17%. What was sequenced was peripheral blood. The receptor source for this set is a man at least 80 years old in a cohort sampled during active COVID-19.

This chain links TRBV5-1 with TRBJ2-3; TRBD1 aligns across 7 bases. The CDR3 is 13 residues long. V trimming: 4 bases; J trimming: 6 bases; junction bases outside the gene matches: 5. From germline, CDR1 is SGHRS and CDR2 YFSETQ. CDR3: CASSLTGEDTQYF. CDR3 sequence (DNA): TGCGCCAGCAGCCTAACAGGGGAGGATACGCAGTATTTT.

This clone has just one count. The chain employs TRBV6-5 and TRBJ2-5, with D possibly being TRBD1 (6 bases). Germline V gene sequence: CDR1 MNHEY, CDR2 SVGAGI. V was pared by 3 bases and J by 4 bases, with 9 bases between. The CDR3 is 13 amino acids. The CDR3 region is CASSYTGSETQYF. CDR3 in DNA: TGTGCCAGCAGTTATACAGGGTCAGAGACCCAGTACTTC.

The V call is TRBV3-1 (or the pseudogene TRBV3-2), the J call TRBJ2-1; D uncertain. The CDR3 runs to 14 residues. Trimming took 4 bases from V and 12 from J, leaving 19 bases between them. The V gene's germline CDR1 is LGHDT and CDR2 YNNKEL (reference sequence). The CDR3 loop is CASSLPQRTEPQFF. As DNA, the CDR3 is TGTGCCAGCAGCCTCCCCCAACGCACAGAGCCGCAGTTCTTC.

The chain recombines TRBV6-4 with TRBJ2-7; 8 bases align to TRBD1. The germline V gene encodes CDR1 MRHNA and CDR2 SNTAGT. The CDR3 loop spans 17 amino acids. V trimming: 6 bases; J trimming: 0 bases; junction bases outside the gene matches: 13. The CDR3 spells CASRESSGTGSSYEQYV. The CDR3 DNA is TGTGCCAGCAGGGAAAGTTCCGGGACAGGTAGCTCCTACGAGCAGTACGTC.

CDR3 DNA: TGTGCCATCAGTGAGCCCGGCAGGCCTAGCACAGATACGCAGTATTTT. It translates to CAISEPGRPSTDTQYF. The chain recombines TRBV10-3 with TRBJ2-3; no firm D call. CDR1 and CDR2 from the germline V gene are ENHRY and SYGVKD. CDR3 length equals 16 residues. The V gene lost 2 bases and the J gene lost 0 bases, with 12 bases spanning the gap.

The sample holds one count of this clone. The chain has TRBV11-3 and TRBJ2-7; 11 bases agree with TRBD2. CDR3 length: 16 amino acids. Germline V lookup: CDR1 SGHNT, CDR2 YENEEA. The J segment lost 1 base and the V segment lost 5 bases, leaving 7 bases of the junction unmatched. The CDR3 reads CASSPGLAGWSYEQYF. CDR3 nucleotide sequence: TGTGCCAGCAGCCCCGGACTAGCGGGTTGGTCCTACGAGCAGTACTTC.

A single count supports this clone. The chain joins TRBV11-2 to TRBJ1-4, with no clear D. The germline CDR1 and CDR2 sequences are SGHAT and FQNNGV. This CDR3 is built from 16 residues. The V and J ends lost 5 bases and 0 bases respectively, with 13 bases between them. As DNA, the CDR3 is TGTGCCAGCAGCCCGACACGGGGTTCAACTAATGAAAAACTGTTTTTT. Translated, it gives CASSPTRGSTNEKLFF.

The chain recombines TRBV19 with TRBJ1-2; 8 nucleotides align to TRBD1. The CDR3 spans 14 residues. CDR1 and CDR2 (germline): LNHDA, SQIVND (reference sequence). Unmatched junction bases numbered 4, after V lost 3 bases and J lost 4 bases. The CDR3 coding sequence is TGTGCCAGTAGTATCCGACAGGGGCCCTATGGCTACACCTTC. It specifies CASSIRQGPYGYTF.

V usage is TRBV27 and J usage is TRBJ2-3; no clear D gene. The germline V gene has CDR1 MNHEY and CDR2 SMNVEV (reference sequence). V dropped 4 bases and J dropped 0 bases, with 8 bases sitting between them. This CDR3 spans 14 amino acids. CDR3 nucleotide sequence: TGTGCCAGCAGTTCAACTATTAGCACAGATACGCAGTATTTT. Protein product: CASSSTISTDTQYF.

The chain recombines TRBV7-2 with TRBJ1-2; 8 bases map to TRBD1. This CDR3 region has 15 residues. V trimming: 3 bases; J trimming: 5 bases; junction bases outside the gene matches: 8. Germline V CDR1 and CDR2: SGHTA, FQGNSA. The CDR3 DNA sequence: TGTGCCAGCAGCTTCTACACAGGGGGGGCATATGGCTACACCTTC. It encodes CASSFYTGGAYGYTF.

The chain joins TRBV3-1 (or the pseudogene TRBV3-2) to TRBJ2-5; D gene ambiguous. Trimming left V 1 base short and J 2 bases short, with 14 bases between. Germline-derived CDR1 and CDR2 are LGHDT and YNNKEL (reference sequence). The CDR3 consists of 16 residues. The CDR3 DNA follows: TGTGCCAGCAGCCAAGTTATCCGATCGCGTCAAGAGACCCAGTACTTC. The encoded protein is CASSQVIRSRQETQYF.

The chain has TRBV10-3 and TRBJ1-5; 9 bases map to TRBD1. V dropped 0 bases and J dropped 2; count of bases not matched to a gene: 5. Germline CDR1 is ENHRY and CDR2 is SYGVKD. This CDR3 comprises 17 residues. CDR3 region: CAISESPGQGGNQPQHF. CDR3 sequence (DNA): TGTGCCATCAGTGAGTCCCCGGGACAGGGAGGCAATCAGCCCCAGCATTTT.

The gene calls are TRBV7-9 and TRBJ2-7, with D tentatively TRBD2 (6 bases). V was pared by 6 bases and J by 2 bases, with 11 bases between. The germline V gene encodes CDR1 SEHNR and CDR2 FQNEAQ (reference sequence). CDR3 length: 13 amino acids. The CDR3: CASSHGGAYEQYF. CDR3 sequence (DNA): TGTGCCAGCAGTCACGGGGGTGCCTACGAGCAGTACTTC.

This chain connects TRBV19 to TRBJ2-3; 8 nucleotides agree with TRBD1. The V and J ends lost 5 bases and 4 bases, in that order; junction bases with no gene match: 8. Germline lookup yields CDR1 LNHDA and CDR2 SQIVND (reference sequence). There are 15 residues in the CDR3. The CDR3 sequence is CASSPRQGTADTQYF. DNA for the CDR3: TGTGCCAGTAGTCCCAGACAGGGGACCGCAGATACGCAGTATTTT.

V gene TRBV5-1 combines with J gene TRBJ2-3, with TRBD2 as a possible D gene (7 bases). CDR3 length: 16 residues. Trimming removed 0 bases from V and 6 bases from J, with 17 bases in between. Germline assignment: CDR1 SGHRS and CDR2 YFSETQ. CDR3 sequence: CASSLARGGSSDTQYF. The CDR3 coding sequence is TGCGCCAGCAGCTTGGCCAGGGGCGGGAGTTCCGATACGCAGTATTTT.

Only one count was recorded for this clone. V gene TRBV24-1 combines with J gene TRBJ2-3; 8 bases fit TRBD1. CDR1 and CDR2 from the germline V gene are KGHDR and SFDVKD. This CDR3 comprises 14 residues. With V trimmed by 5 bases and J by 3 bases, 3 bases remained unmatched. In DNA, the CDR3 is TGTGCCACCAGTGCAGGACAGGGAACAGATACGCAGTATTTT. This encodes CATSAGQGTDTQYF.

The CDR3 is CASSGGGGYTF. The CDR3 region has the DNA TGTGCCAGCAGCGGGGGCGGCGGCTACACCTTC. The rearrangement uses TRBV3-1 (or the pseudogene TRBV3-2) and TRBJ1-2; D is possibly TRBD1 (6 bases). With 5 bases removed from V and 8 bases from J, the gap between germline ends came to 9 bases. Germline lookup yields CDR1 LGHDT and CDR2 YNNKEL (reference sequence). CDR3 size: 11 residues.